Shown below are 23 T cell receptor beta chains from a single sample sequenced in a study of CD8 T cells in ankylosing spondylitis. Study-level results: Fewer than ten highly homologous variants made up a TCR beta motif, and this motif appeared characteristic of ankylosing spondylitis blood.

One entry per CDR3 protein, called by TCRdb with MiXCR from the 5' RACE reads. The sample yields around 450,000 distinct CDR3 sequences, 25% to 30% seen once. Their specific antigens are unknown. The sample taken for sequencing was blood, either unsorted or a sorted T cell fraction (not recorded which). These receptors were collected from a male donor with ankylosing spondylitis.

The gene calls are TRBV11-2 and TRBJ1-2; 7 nucleotides line up with TRBD1. The V gene's germline CDR1 is SGHAT and CDR2 FQNNGV. V was clipped by 5 bases and J by 7 bases; unmatched bases: 7. The CDR3 covers 13 residues. The CDR3 protein is CASSNDRDLGYTF. DNA of the CDR3: TGTGCCAGCAGCAATGACAGGGATCTTGGCTACACCTTC.

J is TRBJ2-3 and V is TRBV9; D might be TRBD1 (5 bases). Germline assignment: CDR1 SGDLS and CDR2 YYNGEE. The CDR3 length is 16 residues. V lost 6 bases and J lost 2, with 19 bases in between. The CDR3 sequence: CASTPAQGSSTDTQYF. As DNA, the CDR3 is TGTGCCAGCACTCCAGCCCAGGGAAGTTCCACAGATACGCAGTATTTT.

The sample holds a few counts of this clonotype. The chain uses TRBV20-1 and TRBJ1-2; D call uncertain. The CDR3 length is 12 residues. V was clipped by 6 bases and J by 8 bases, with 16 bases between them. CDR1 and CDR2 from the germline V gene are DFQATT and SNEGSKA (reference sequence). The CDR3 loop is CSATSSTGGYTF. The CDR3 DNA reads as TGCAGTGCCACATCCTCCACGGGGGGCTACACCTTC.

This clonotype was recorded a few times. The J gene is TRBJ1-4, the V gene TRBV7-9; D unresolved. Germline values: CDR1 SEHNR, CDR2 FQNEAQ (reference sequence). The CDR3 contains 15 residues. Trimming cost V 5 bases and J 7 bases, with 17 bases left between them. The CDR3 protein is CASSLGRELLEKLFF. Here the CDR3 DNA reads TGTGCCAGCAGCCTAGGGAGGGAGCTTCTTGAAAAACTGTTTTTT.

This rearrangement joins TRBV7-9 to TRBJ2-2; TRBD2 agrees at 8 bases. This CDR3 has 14 residues. The germline CDR1 and CDR2 sequences are SEHNR and FQNEAQ (reference sequence). The V and J ends lost 8 bases and 4 bases, in that order; junction bases with no gene match: 6. CDR3 coding DNA: TGTGCCAGCCGGGGGGGCGTACTCACCGGGGAGCTGTTTTTT. This sequence encodes CASRGGVLTGELFF.

The genes are TRBV7-9 and TRBJ2-7; D not certain. Germline V CDR1 and CDR2: SEHNR, FQNEAQ (reference sequence). V lost 3 bases to trimming and J lost 6 bases, with 6 bases between them. The CDR3 sequence is 11 residues long. CDR3 nucleotides: TGTGCCAGCAGCTTTAGATTCGAGCAGTACTTC. It translates to CASSFRFEQYF.

V and J are TRBV18 and TRBJ2-7, with 8 positions matching TRBD2. The CDR3 is 17 residues long. Trimming took 3 bases from V and 2 from J; bases not matched to a gene: 12. Germline V gives CDR1 KGHSH, CDR2 LQKENI. DNA for the CDR3: TGTGCCAGCTCACCGGGGGGCGGCGGGAGGAGAACCTACGAGCAGTACGTC. It translates to CASSPGGGGRRTYEQYV.

The J gene is TRBJ2-1, the V gene TRBV12-3 or TRBV12-4; D remains ambiguous. The CDR3 contains 14 residues. Trimming left V 4 bases short and J 4 bases short, with 11 bases between. The CDR3 DNA follows: TGTGCCAGCAGTTCGACGGACGCATACAATGAGCAGTTCTTC. Residues: CASSSTDAYNEQFF.

This clonotype was seen repeatedly, ten times or more. This chain connects TRBV14 to TRBJ2-5; D gene uncertain. The CDR3 runs 12 residues. V dropped 4 bases and J dropped 5 bases, with 8 bases sitting between them. CDR1 is SGHDN and CDR2 is FVKESK in the germline V gene. CDR3 nucleotide sequence: TGTGCCAGCAGCCTGAATATGGAGACCCAGTACTTC. Protein: CASSLNMETQYF.

The rearrangement links TRBV29-1 to TRBJ2-1; perhaps TRBD2 as D (6 bases). Trimming stripped 2 bases from V and 8 bases from J, with 13 bases between. CDR1 SQVTM and CDR2 ANQGSEA come from the germline V gene. The CDR3 length is 13 residues. The CDR3 sequence: CSVEKHSGDEQFF. The DNA for the CDR3 is TGCAGCGTTGAAAAACATTCGGGAGATGAGCAGTTCTTC.

The chain is built from TRBV7-8 and TRBJ1-3; D gene unclear. Germline V CDR1 and CDR2: SGHVS, FQNEAQ. V lost 6 bases and J lost 7, with 19 bases in between. The length of the CDR3 is 15 residues. CDR3 bases: TGTGCCAGCAGAGGTCCGGGGTCAGAAATTAACACCATATATTTT. As protein: CASRGPGSEINTIYF.

V and J are TRBV25-1 and TRBJ2-1; D remains unclear. Germline CDR1 reads MGHDK; CDR2 reads SYGVNS. Between the trimmed V and J ends, which lost 5 bases and 4 bases, there was a span of 12 bases. This CDR3 is built from 14 residues. The CDR3 sequence: CASSLDVGYNEQFF. For the CDR3, the DNA is TGTGCCAGCAGTTTAGACGTAGGGTACAATGAGCAGTTCTTC.

This clonotype was counted once. The gene calls are TRBV5-1 and TRBJ1-1; D is perhaps TRBD1 (6 bases). Germline-derived CDR1 and CDR2 are SGHRS and YFSETQ. The CDR3 covers 15 residues. V was trimmed by 3 bases and J by 10 bases, leaving 22 bases between them. CDR3 bases: TGCGCCAGCAGCTCCCAGGGAGGCTGGACAGTCGGAGCTTTCTTT. Translated: CASSSQGGWTVGAFF.

A few counts support this clonotype. J is TRBJ2-2 and V is TRBV15; 8 bases line up with TRBD1. The V segment lost 5 bases and the J segment 0 bases; nucleotides outside the gene matches: 8. The CDR3 sequence is 17 residues long. In germline, CDR1 is LNHNV, CDR2 YYDKDF (reference sequence). The CDR3 bases are TGTGCCACCAGCGGAACTGGACAGGGCCCGAACACCGGGGAGCTGTTTTTT. Translated, it gives CATSGTGQGPNTGELFF.

The chain has TRBV20-1 and TRBJ2-3; no clear D gene. V was cut by 4 bases and J by 1 base, with 12 bases left in between. Germline V gene lookup returns CDR1 DFQATT and CDR2 SNEGSKA (reference sequence). There are 14 residues in the CDR3. CDR3 in amino acids: CSATKGRGTDTQYF. CDR3 coding DNA: TGCAGTGCTACAAAAGGGCGCGGCACAGATACGCAGTATTTT.

This clonotype has just a few counts. The chain joins TRBV11-3 to TRBJ2-5; the match to TRBD1 covers 7 bases. CDR1 and CDR2 from the germline V gene are SGHNT and YENEEA. The CDR3 runs to 15 residues. V lost 5 bases and J lost 2; bases outside the gene matches: 8. The CDR3 DNA is TGTGCCAGCAGCGCACGGACAGGTGAACAAGAGACCCAGTACTTC. Amino acids: CASSARTGEQETQYF.

Ten or more counts support this clonotype. The chain links TRBV7-9 to TRBJ2-3, with 15 bases matching TRBD2. The CDR3 loop spans 16 amino acids. CDR1 is SEHNR, CDR2 FQNEAQ, per germline (reference sequence). V trimming: 5 bases; J trimming: 6 bases; junction bases outside the gene matches: 6. The CDR3 sequence is CASSDGLAGGPDTQYF. CDR3 coding DNA: TGTGCCAGCAGCGATGGACTAGCGGGAGGGCCGGATACGCAGTATTTT.

This clonotype came up many times. The CDR3 reads CASSPTGVGFYNEQFF. CDR3 nucleotide sequence: TGTGCCAGCAGTCCGACAGGGGTTGGATTCTACAATGAGCAGTTCTTC. The chain recombines TRBV2 with TRBJ2-1; 8 bases agree with TRBD1. The length of the CDR3 is 16 residues. Looked up from germline, CDR1 is SNHLY and CDR2 is FYNNEI. Trimming took 5 bases from V and 3 from J; bases not matched to a gene: 9.

There are a few counts of this clonotype. This chain connects TRBV20-1 to TRBJ2-2; D is perhaps TRBD2 (6 bases). Trimming removed 1 base at V and 0 bases at J, with 6 bases between. The CDR3 has 14 amino acids. CDR1 DFQATT and CDR2 SNEGSKA come from the germline V gene (reference sequence). The CDR3 DNA is TGCAGTGCTAGAGGCGGGGCGAACACCGGGGAGCTGTTTTTT. Translated: CSARGGANTGELFF.

At least ten counts were recorded for this clonotype. The chain combines TRBV20-1 with TRBJ2-3; 9 bases map to TRBD2. From germline, CDR1 is DFQATT and CDR2 SNEGSKA (reference sequence). The CDR3 length is 16 residues. V gave up 0 bases and J gave up 1 base; unmatched junction bases: 5. The CDR3 reads CSARDAGGPGTDTQYF. The CDR3 DNA follows: TGCAGTGCTAGAGATGCGGGGGGGCCAGGCACAGATACGCAGTATTTT.

The chain links TRBV7-2 to TRBJ2-2; TRBD2 aligns across 10 bases. Germline V lookup: CDR1 SGHTA, CDR2 FQGNSA. Trimming cost V 5 bases and J 9 bases; bases outside gene matches: 9. There are 15 residues in the CDR3. The CDR3 region is CASSPRSGRAWELFF. As DNA, the CDR3 is TGTGCCAGCAGCCCCCGCAGCGGGAGGGCCTGGGAGCTGTTTTTT. The variable domain in full, with the rest retrieved from reference TRBV7-2 and TRBJ2-2, is GAGVSQSPSNKVTEKGKDVELRCDPISGHTALYWYRQSLGQGLEFLIYFQGNSAPDKSGLPSDRFSAERTGGSVSTLTIQRTQQEDSAVYLCASSPRSGRAWELFFGEGSRLTVL.

This clonotype was counted only a few times. The rearrangement uses TRBV29-1 and TRBJ2-7; D call uncertain. V was clipped by 1 base and J by 2 bases, with 3 bases between them. The CDR3 runs 11 residues. The germline CDR1 and CDR2 sequences are SQVTM and ANQGSEA. The CDR3 sequence: CSVEVAYEQYF. As DNA, the CDR3 is TGCAGCGTTGAAGTGGCCTACGAGCAGTACTTC.

In this sample, this clonotype turned up a few times. The V gene is TRBV5-1, the J gene TRBJ2-7, with a possible D match to TRBD1 (6 bases). Deletions cut 4 bases from V and 2 bases from J, with 13 bases between. This CDR3 is 14 amino acids long. Germline assignment: CDR1 SGHRS and CDR2 YFSETQ. CDR3: CASSPRTEAYEQYF. The DNA of the CDR3 is TGCGCCAGCAGCCCGAGGACAGAGGCCTACGAGCAGTACTTC.